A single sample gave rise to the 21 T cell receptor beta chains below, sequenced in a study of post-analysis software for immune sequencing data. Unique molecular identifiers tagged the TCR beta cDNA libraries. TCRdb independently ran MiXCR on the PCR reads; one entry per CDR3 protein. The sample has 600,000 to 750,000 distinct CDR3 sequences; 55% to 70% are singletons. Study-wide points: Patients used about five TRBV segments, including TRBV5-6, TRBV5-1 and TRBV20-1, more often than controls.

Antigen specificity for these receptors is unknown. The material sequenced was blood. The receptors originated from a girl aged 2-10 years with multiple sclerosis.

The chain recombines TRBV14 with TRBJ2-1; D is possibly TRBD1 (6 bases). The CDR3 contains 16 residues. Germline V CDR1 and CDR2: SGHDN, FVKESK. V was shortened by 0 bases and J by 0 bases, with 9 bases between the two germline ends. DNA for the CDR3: TGTGCCAGCAGCCAAGATGTCAGGGGCTCCTACAATGAGCAGTTCTTC. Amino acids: CASSQDVRGSYNEQFF.

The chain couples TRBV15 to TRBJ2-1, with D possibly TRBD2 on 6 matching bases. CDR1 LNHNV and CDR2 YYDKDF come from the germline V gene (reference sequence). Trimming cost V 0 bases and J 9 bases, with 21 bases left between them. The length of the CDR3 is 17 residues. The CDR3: CATSRDQLALGGSEQFF. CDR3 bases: TGTGCCACCAGCAGAGATCAACTAGCATTGGGTGGTAGTGAGCAGTTCTTC.

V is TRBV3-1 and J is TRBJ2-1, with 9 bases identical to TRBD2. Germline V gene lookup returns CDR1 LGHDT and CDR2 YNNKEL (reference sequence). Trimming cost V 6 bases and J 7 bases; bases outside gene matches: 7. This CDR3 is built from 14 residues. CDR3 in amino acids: CASRFGLASNEQFF. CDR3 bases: TGTGCCAGCAGGTTCGGACTAGCGTCTAATGAGCAGTTCTTC.

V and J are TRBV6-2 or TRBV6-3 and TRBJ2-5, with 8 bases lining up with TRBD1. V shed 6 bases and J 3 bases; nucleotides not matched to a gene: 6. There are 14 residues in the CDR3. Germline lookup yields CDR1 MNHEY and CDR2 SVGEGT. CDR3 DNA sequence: TGTGCCAGCAGCCATCAGGGGGCTAAAGAGACCCAGTACTTC. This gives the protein CASSHQGAKETQYF.

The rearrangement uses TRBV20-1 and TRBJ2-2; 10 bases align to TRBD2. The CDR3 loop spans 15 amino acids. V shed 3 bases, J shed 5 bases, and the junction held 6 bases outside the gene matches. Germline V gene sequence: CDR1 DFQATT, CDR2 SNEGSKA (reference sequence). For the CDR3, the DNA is TGCAGTGCTAGGCCCCCGGGACTAGCGACCGGGGAGCTGTTTTTT. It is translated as CSARPPGLATGELFF.

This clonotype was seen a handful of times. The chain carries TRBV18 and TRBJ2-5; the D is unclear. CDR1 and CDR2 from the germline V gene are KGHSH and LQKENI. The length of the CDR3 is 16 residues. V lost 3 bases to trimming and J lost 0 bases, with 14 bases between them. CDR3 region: CASSPSGATYQETQYF. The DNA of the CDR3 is TGTGCCAGCTCACCCTCCGGTGCGACGTACCAAGAGACCCAGTACTTC. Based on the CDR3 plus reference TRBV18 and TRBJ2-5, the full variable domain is NAGVMQNPRHLVRRRGQEARLRCSPMKGHSHVYWYRQLPEEGLKFMVYLQKENIIDESGMPKERFSAEFPKEGPSILRIQQVVRGDSAAYFCASSPSGATYQETQYFGPGTRLLVL.

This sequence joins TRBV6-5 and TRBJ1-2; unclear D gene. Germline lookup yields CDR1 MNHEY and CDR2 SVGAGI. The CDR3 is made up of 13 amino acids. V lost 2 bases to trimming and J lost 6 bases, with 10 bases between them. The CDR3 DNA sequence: TGTGCCAGCAGTTACAAGGGAAGGCATGGCTACACCTTC. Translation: CASSYKGRHGYTF.

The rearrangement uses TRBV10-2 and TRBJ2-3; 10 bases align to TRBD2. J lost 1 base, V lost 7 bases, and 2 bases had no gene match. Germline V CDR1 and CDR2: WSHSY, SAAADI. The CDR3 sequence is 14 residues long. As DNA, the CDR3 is TGCGCCAGCAAAACTAGCGGGGGCACAGATACGCAGTATTTT. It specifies CASKTSGGTDTQYF.

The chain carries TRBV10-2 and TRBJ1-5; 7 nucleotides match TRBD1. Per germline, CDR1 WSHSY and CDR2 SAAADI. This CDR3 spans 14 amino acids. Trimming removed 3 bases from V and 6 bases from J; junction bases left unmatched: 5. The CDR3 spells CASSDRGKRQPQHF. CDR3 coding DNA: TGCGCCAGCAGTGACAGGGGGAAACGTCAGCCCCAGCATTTT.

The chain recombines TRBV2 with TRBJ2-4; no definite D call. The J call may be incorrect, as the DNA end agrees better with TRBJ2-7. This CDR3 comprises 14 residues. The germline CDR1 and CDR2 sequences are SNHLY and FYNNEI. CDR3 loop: CAIRRAVLSYEQYF. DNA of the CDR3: TGTGCCATCCGACGGGCAGTATTGTCCTACGAGCAGTACTTC.

The CDR3 region has the DNA TGTGCCACCAGCAGGGAAAGGGGAGCCCAGCCCCAGCATTTT. This gives the protein CATSRERGAQPQHF. The V call is TRBV15, the J call TRBJ1-5, with D perhaps TRBD1 (5 bases). V lost 3 bases to trimming and J lost 7 bases, with 13 bases between them. This CDR3 contains 14 residues. Germline V gene sequence: CDR1 LNHNV, CDR2 YYDKDF (reference sequence). The full variable domain, its missing parts supplied by reference TRBV15 and TRBJ1-5, is DAMVIQNPRYQVTQFGKPVTLSCSQTLNHNVMYWYQQKSSQAPKLLFHYYDKDFNNEADTPDNFQSRRPNTSFCFLDIRSPGLGDTAMYLCATSRERGAQPQHFGDGTRLSIL.

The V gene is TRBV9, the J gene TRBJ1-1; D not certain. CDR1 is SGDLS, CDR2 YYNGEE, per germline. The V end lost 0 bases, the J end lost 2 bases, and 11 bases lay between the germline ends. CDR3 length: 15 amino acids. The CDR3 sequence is CASSVGPGYNTEAFF. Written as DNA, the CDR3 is TGTGCCAGCAGCGTAGGCCCGGGATATAACACTGAAGCTTTCTTT. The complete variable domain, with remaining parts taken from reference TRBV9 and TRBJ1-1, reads DSGVTQTPKHLITATGQRVTLRCSPRSGDLSVYWYQQSLDQGLQFLIQYYNGEERAKGNILERFSAQQFPDLHSELNLSSLELGDSALYFCASSVGPGYNTEAFFGQGTRLTVV.

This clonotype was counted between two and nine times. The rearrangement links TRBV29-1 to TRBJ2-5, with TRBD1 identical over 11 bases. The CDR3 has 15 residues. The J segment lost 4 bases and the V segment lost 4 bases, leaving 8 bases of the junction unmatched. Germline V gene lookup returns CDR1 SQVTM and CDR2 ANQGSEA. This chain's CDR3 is CSVAGGGTGGETQYF. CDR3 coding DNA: TGCAGCGTTGCGGGAGGTGGGACAGGGGGAGAGACCCAGTACTTC.

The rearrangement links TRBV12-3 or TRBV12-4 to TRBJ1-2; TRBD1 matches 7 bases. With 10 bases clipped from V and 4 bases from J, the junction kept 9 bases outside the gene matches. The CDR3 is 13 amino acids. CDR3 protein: CATSTGETYGYTF. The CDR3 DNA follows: TGTGCCACATCTACAGGGGAGACCTATGGCTACACCTTC.

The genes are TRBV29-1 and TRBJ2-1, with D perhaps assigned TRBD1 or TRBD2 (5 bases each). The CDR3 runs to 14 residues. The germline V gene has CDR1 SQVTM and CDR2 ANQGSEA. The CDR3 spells CRKLFNWGLNEQFF. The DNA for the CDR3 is TGCAGGAAGCTTTTTAACTGGGGGTTGAATGAGCAGTTCTTC.

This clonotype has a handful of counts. This CDR3 is CASTSGALRETQYF. The CDR3 DNA sequence: TGTGCCAGCACCTCCGGGGCTCTTCGGGAGACCCAGTACTTC. The chain employs TRBV7-2 and TRBJ2-5; either TRBD1 or TRBD2 may fit D (5 bases each). The CDR3 is 14 amino acids. The germline gives CDR1 SGHTA, CDR2 FQGNSA. V dropped 7 bases and J dropped 5 bases, with 17 bases sitting between them.

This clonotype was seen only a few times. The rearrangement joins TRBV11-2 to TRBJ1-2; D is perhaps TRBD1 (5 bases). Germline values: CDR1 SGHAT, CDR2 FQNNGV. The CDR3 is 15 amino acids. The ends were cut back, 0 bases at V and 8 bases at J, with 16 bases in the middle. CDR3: CASSLDLGGAEGYTF. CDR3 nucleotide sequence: TGTGCCAGCAGCTTAGATCTCGGCGGGGCCGAGGGCTACACCTTC.

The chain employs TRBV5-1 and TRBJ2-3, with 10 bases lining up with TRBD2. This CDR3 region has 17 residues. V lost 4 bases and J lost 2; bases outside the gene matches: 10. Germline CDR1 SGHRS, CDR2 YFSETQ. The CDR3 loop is CASSLLAGELYTDTQYF. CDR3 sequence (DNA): TGCGCCAGCAGCCTCCTAGCGGGAGAGCTTTACACAGATACGCAGTATTTT. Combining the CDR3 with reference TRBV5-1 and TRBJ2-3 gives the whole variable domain KAGVTQTPRYLIKTRGQQVTLSCSPISGHRSVSWYQQTPGQGLQFLFEYFSETQRNKGNFPGRFSGRQFSNSRSEMNVSTLELGDSALYLCASSLLAGELYTDTQYFGPGTRLTVL.

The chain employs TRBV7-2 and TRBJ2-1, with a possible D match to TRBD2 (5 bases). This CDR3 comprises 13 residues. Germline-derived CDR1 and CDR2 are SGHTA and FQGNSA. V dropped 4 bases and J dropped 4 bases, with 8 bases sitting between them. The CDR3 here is CASSSSRYNEQFF. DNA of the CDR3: TGTGCCAGCAGCTCTAGCCGTTACAATGAGCAGTTCTTC.

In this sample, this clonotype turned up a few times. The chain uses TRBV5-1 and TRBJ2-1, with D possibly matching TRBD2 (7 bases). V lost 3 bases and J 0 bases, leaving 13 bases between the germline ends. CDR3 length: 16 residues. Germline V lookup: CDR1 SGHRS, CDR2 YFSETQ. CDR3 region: CASSSGGPSSYNEQFF. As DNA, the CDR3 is TGCGCCAGCAGCTCGGGGGGCCCGAGCTCCTACAATGAGCAGTTCTTC.

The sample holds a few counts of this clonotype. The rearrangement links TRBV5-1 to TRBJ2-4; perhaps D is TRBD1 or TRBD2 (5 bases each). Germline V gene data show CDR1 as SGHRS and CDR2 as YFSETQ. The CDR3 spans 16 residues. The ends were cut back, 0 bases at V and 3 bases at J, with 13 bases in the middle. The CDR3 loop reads CASSLVERGDKNIQYF. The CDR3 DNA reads TGCGCCAGCAGCTTGGTTGAGAGAGGGGACAAAAACATTCAGTACTTC.